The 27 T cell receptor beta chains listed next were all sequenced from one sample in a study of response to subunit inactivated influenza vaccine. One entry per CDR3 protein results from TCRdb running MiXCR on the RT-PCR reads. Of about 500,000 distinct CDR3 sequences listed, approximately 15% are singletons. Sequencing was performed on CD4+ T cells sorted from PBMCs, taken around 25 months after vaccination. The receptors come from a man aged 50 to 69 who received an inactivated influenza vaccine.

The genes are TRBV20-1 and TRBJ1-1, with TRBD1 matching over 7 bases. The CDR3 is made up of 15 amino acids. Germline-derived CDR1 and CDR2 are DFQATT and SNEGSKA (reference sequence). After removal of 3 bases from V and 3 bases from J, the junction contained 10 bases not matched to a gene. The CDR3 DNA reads TGCAGTGCTAGCGCCAGGGGGACTTCGGACACTGAAGCTTTCTTT. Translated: CSASARGTSDTEAFF.

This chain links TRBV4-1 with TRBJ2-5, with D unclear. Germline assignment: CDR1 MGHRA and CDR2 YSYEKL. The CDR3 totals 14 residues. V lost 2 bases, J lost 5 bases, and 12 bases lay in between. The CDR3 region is CASSQPWLGETQYF. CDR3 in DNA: TGCGCCAGCAGCCAACCGTGGTTGGGGGAGACCCAGTACTTC.

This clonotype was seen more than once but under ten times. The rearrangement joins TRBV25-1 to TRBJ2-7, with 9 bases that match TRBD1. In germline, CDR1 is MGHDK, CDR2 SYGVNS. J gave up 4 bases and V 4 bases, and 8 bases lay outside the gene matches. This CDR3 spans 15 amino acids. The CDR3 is CASSAPGQGRYEQYF. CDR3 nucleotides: TGTGCCAGCAGTGCTCCGGGACAGGGTCGTTACGAGCAGTACTTC.

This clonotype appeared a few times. The CDR3 sequence is CASSPQGYNGNTIYF. The CDR3 region has the DNA TGTGCCAGCAGCCCTCAGGGGTATAACGGAAACACCATATATTTT. This chain joins TRBV7-6 and TRBJ1-3, with D possibly TRBD1 on 6 matching bases. This CDR3 is built from 15 residues. V gave up 5 bases and J gave up 4 bases, with 15 bases separating them. Looked up from germline, CDR1 is SGHVS and CDR2 is FNYEAQ.

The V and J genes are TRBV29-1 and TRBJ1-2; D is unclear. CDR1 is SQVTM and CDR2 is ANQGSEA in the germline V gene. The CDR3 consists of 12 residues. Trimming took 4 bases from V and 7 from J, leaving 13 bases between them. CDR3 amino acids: CSVASGWGGYTF. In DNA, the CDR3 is TGCAGCGTTGCCTCAGGATGGGGTGGCTACACCTTC.

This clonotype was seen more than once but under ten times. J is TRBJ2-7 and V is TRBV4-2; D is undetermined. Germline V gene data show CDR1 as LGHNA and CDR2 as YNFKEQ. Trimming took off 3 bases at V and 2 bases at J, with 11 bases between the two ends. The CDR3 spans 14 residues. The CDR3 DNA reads TGTGCCAGCAGCCAGGTTGCCAAGACCTACGAGCAGTACTTC. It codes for CASSQVAKTYEQYF.

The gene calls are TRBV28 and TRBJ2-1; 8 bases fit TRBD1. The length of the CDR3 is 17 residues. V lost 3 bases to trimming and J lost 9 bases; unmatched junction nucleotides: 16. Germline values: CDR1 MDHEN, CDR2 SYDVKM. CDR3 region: CASSLGLGRGRSVEQFF. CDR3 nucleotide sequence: TGTGCCAGCAGTTTGGGATTGGGCAGGGGGCGATCTGTTGAGCAGTTCTTC.

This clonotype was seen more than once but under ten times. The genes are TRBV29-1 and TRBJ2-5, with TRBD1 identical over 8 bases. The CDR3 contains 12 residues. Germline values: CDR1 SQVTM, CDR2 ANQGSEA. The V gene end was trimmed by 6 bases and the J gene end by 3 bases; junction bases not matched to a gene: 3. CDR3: CSVQGAEETQYF. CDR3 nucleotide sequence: TGCAGCGTCCAGGGGGCGGAAGAGACCCAGTACTTC. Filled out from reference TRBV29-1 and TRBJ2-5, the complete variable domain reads SAVISQKPSRDICQRGTSLTIQCQVDSQVTMMFWYRQQPGQSLTLIATANQGSEATYESGFVIDKFPISRPNLTFSTLTVSNMSPEDSSIYLCSVQGAEETQYFGPGTRLLVL.

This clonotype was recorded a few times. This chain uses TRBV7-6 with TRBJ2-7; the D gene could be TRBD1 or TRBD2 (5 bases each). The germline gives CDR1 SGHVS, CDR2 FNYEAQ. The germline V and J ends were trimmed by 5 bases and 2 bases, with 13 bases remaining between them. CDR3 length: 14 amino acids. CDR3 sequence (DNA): TGTGCCAGCAGCCGGGACGGCGGCCCCTACGAGCAGTACTTC. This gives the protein CASSRDGGPYEQYF. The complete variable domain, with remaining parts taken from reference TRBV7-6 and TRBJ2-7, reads GAGVSQSPRYKVTKRGQDVALRCDPISGHVSLYWYRQALGQGPEFLTYFNYEAQQDKSGLPNDRFSAERPEGSISTLTIQRTEQRDSAMYRCASSRDGGPYEQYFGPGTRLTVT.

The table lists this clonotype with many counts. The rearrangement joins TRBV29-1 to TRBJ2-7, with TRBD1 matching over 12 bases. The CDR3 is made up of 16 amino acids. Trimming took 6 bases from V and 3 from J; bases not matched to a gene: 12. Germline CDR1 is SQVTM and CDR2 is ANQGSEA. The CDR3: CSVGGQGASGSYEQYF. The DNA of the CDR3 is TGCAGCGTCGGGGGACAGGGGGCTAGCGGGAGCTACGAGCAGTACTTC.

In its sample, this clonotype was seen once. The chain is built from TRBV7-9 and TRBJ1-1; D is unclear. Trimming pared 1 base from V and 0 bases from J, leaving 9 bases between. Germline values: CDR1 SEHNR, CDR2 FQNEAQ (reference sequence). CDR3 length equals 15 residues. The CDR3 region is CASSLVRRLNTEAFF. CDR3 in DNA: TGTGCCAGCAGCTTAGTTCGCAGGCTGAACACTGAAGCTTTCTTT.

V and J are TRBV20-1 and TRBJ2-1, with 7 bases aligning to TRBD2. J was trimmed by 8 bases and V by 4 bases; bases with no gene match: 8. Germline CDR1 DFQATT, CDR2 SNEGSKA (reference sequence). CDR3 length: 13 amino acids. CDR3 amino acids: CSAKILAHDEQFF. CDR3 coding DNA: TGCAGTGCTAAAATACTAGCGCATGATGAGCAGTTCTTC.

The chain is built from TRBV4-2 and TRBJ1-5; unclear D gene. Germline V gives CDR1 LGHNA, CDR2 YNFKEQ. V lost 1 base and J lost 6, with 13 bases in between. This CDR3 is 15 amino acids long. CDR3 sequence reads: CASSQVEGTGQPQHF. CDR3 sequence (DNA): TGTGCCAGCAGCCAAGTTGAGGGTACGGGTCAGCCCCAGCATTTT.

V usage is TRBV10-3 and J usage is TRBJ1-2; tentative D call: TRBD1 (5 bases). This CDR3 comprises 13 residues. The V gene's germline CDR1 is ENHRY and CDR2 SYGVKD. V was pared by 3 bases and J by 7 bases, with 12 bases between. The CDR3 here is CAISDKARAGYTF. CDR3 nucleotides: TGTGCCATCAGTGATAAAGCCAGGGCTGGCTACACCTTC.

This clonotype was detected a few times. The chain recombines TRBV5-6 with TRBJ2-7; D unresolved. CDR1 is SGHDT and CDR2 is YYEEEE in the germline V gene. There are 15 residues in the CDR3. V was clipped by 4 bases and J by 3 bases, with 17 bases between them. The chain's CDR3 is CASSPPGRQFYEQYF. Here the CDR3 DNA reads TGTGCCAGCAGCCCTCCCGGGCGCCAATTCTACGAGCAGTACTTC.

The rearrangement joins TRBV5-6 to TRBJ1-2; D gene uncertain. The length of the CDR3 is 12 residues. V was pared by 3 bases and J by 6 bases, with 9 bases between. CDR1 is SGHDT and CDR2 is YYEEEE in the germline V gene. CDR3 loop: CASSSGLHGYTF. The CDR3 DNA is TGTGCCAGCAGCTCCGGGTTACATGGCTACACCTTC.

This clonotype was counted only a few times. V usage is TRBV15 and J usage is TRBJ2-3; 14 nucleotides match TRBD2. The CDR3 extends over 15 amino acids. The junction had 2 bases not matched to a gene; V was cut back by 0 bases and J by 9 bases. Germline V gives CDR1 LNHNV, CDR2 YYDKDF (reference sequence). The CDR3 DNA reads TGTGCCACCAGCAGAGAGACTAGCGGGAGGGAAACGCAGTATTTT. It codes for CATSRETSGRETQYF.

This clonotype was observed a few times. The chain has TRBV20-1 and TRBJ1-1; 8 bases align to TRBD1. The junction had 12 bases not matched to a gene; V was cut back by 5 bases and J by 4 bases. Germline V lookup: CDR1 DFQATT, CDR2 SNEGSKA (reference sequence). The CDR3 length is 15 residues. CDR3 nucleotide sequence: TGCAGTGCTGGCCCCGGACAGGGACTGAGCACTGAAGCTTTCTTT. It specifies CSAGPGQGLSTEAFF.

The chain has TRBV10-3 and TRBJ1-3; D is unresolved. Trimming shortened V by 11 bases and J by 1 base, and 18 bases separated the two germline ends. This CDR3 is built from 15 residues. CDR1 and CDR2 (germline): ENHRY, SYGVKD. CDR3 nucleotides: TGTGCCTCCCGCTCGGACGGGATTTCTGGAAACACCATATATTTT. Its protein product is CASRSDGISGNTIYF.

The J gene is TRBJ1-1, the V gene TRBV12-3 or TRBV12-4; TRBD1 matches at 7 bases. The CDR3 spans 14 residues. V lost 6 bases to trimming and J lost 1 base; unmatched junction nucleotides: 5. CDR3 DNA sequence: TGTGCCAGCAGGGAGACAGGGCGGAACACTGAAGCTTTCTTT. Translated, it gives CASRETGRNTEAFF.

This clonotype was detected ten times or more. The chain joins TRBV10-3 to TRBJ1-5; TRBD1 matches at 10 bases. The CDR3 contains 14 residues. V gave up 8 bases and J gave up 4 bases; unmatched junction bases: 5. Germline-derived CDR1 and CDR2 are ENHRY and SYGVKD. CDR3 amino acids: CAIAMGQGNQPQHF. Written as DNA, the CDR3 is TGTGCCATCGCGATGGGACAGGGGAATCAGCCCCAGCATTTT.

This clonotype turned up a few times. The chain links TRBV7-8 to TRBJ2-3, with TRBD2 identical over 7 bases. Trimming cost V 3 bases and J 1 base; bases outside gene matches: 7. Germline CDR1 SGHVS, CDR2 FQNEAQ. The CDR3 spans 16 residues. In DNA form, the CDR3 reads TGTGCCAGCAGCTTTAGACTAGCCTTACGCACAGATACGCAGTATTTT. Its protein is CASSFRLALRTDTQYF.

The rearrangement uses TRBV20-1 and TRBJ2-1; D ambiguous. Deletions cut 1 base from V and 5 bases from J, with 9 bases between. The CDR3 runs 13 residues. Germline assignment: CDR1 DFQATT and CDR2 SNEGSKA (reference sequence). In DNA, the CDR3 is TGCAGTGCTAGAGGTAACTGGCACAATGAGCAGTTCTTC. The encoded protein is CSARGNWHNEQFF.

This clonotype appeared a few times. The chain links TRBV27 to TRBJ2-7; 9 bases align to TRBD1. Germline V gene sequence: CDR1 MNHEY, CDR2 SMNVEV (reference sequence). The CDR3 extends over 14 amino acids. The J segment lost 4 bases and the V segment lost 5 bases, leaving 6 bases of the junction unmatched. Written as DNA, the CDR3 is TGTGCCAGCAGTCGGACAGGGGTTGTGTACGAGCAGTACTTC. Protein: CASSRTGVVYEQYF.

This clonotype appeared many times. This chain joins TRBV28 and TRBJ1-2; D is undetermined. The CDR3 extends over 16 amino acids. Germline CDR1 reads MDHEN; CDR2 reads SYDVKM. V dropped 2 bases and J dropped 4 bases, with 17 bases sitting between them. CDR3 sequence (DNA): TGTGCCAGCAGTTTACCCGTTGACGGCCCCTCCTATGGCTACACCTTC. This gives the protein CASSLPVDGPSYGYTF.

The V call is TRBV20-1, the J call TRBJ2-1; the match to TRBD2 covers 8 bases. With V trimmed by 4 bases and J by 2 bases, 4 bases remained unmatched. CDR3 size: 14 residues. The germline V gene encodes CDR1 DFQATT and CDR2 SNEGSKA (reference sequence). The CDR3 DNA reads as TGCAGTGCTAACTTAGCGGGGACCTACAATGAGCAGTTCTTC. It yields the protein CSANLAGTYNEQFF.

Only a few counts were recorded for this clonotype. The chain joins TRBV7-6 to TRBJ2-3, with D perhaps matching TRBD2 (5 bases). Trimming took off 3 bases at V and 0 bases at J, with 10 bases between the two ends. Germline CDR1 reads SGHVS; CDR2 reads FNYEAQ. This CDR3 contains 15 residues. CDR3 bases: TGTGCCAGCAGCTTTAGCGCGACTAGCACAGATACGCAGTATTTT. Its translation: CASSFSATSTDTQYF.